Listed here are 17 T cell receptor beta chains from one sample, sequenced in a study of blood T cell repertoires in COVID-19. Profiled with immunoSEQ multiplex PCR; TCRdb holds only in-frame clones, not every one. The table lists some 300,000 clones, around 90% of them singletons, with under 1.1% in the top ten. Material for sequencing was peripheral blood. These receptors were obtained from a woman aged 40-49 years with COVID-19, enrolled during active disease.

The chain carries TRBV5-1 and TRBJ2-1, with 8 bases that match TRBD2. CDR3 length: 15 amino acids. Trimming at V came to 1 base and at J to 3 bases, leaving 3 bases not matched to a gene. Germline CDR1 SGHRS, CDR2 YFSETQ. In DNA, the CDR3 is TGCGCCAGCAGCTTGTTGGGACTAGTCTACAATGAGCAGTTCTTC. Translated, it gives CASSLLGLVYNEQFF.

This clone has a single count. The chain links TRBV28 to TRBJ1-5, with 9 bases aligning to TRBD1. With 5 bases clipped from V and 9 bases from J, the junction kept 8 bases outside the gene matches. CDR1 MDHEN and CDR2 SYDVKM come from the germline V gene. The CDR3 is 14 residues long. The CDR3 sequence: CASSPTGGAGPQHF. The CDR3 DNA reads as TGTGCCAGCAGTCCTACAGGGGGCGCAGGGCCCCAGCATTTT.

This clone was seen just once. The chain carries TRBV30 and TRBJ2-6; 8 bases agree with TRBD1. This CDR3 is 17 amino acids long. V shed 5 bases and J 4 bases; nucleotides not matched to a gene: 13. Germline CDR1 and CDR2: GTSNPN and SVGIG (reference sequence). This chain's CDR3 is CAWLPGGRARGANVLTF. For the CDR3, the DNA is TGTGCCTGGCTCCCAGGGGGCCGGGCCCGCGGGGCCAACGTCCTGACTTTC.

The chain joins TRBV11-2 to TRBJ2-7, with D perhaps matching TRBD2 (5 bases). CDR3 length equals 12 residues. CDR1 SGHAT and CDR2 FQNNGV come from the germline V gene. The V and J ends lost 5 bases and 0 bases respectively, with 5 bases between them. The CDR3 spells CASSRGSYEQYF. The DNA of the CDR3 is TGTGCCAGCAGCCGGGGCTCCTACGAGCAGTACTTC.

The chain has TRBV3-1 (or the pseudogene TRBV3-2) and TRBJ2-7; tentative D call: TRBD1 (5 bases). Germline CDR1 LGHDT, CDR2 YNNKEL (reference sequence). Between the trimmed V and J ends, which lost 1 base and 4 bases, there was a span of 11 bases. The CDR3 sequence is 14 residues long. The CDR3 sequence is CASSQGKGKYEQYF. For the CDR3, the DNA is TGTGCCAGCAGCCAAGGAAAGGGGAAATACGAGCAGTACTTC.

This chain links TRBV6-6 with TRBJ1-5; the D is unclear. Per the germline V gene, CDR1 is MNHNY and CDR2 is SVGAGI (reference sequence). The CDR3 consists of 11 residues. The V end lost 8 bases, the J end lost 1 base, and 3 bases lay between the germline ends. Here the CDR3 DNA reads TGTGCCAGCGGCAGCAATCAGCCCCAGCATTTT. Translation gives CASGSNQPQHF.

V usage is TRBV4-2 and J usage is TRBJ1-4, with D possibly TRBD1 on 6 matching bases. The CDR3 is made up of 16 amino acids. Germline assignment: CDR1 LGHNA and CDR2 YNFKEQ. Deletions cut 3 bases from V and 8 bases from J, with 19 bases between. The CDR3: CASSHPGGQLAEKLFF. DNA of the CDR3: TGTGCCAGCAGCCATCCTGGGGGCCAGTTGGCGGAAAAACTGTTTTTT.

This rearrangement joins TRBV5-1 to TRBJ1-5; perhaps TRBD1 as D (5 bases). The CDR3 runs to 16 residues. V was cut by 4 bases and J by 1 base, with 15 bases left in between. CDR1 is SGHRS and CDR2 is YFSETQ in the germline V gene. CDR3 sequence (DNA): TGCGCCAGCAGCCCGACGGGCAGGGCCAGCAATCAGCCCCAGCATTTT. This encodes CASSPTGRASNQPQHF.

The chain joins TRBV3-1 (or the pseudogene TRBV3-2) to TRBJ2-5; 7 bases agree with TRBD1. This CDR3 contains 15 residues. Germline CDR1 LGHDT, CDR2 YNNKEL (reference sequence). V shed 5 bases, J shed 0 bases, and the junction held 6 bases outside the gene matches. CDR3 region: CASSSQGTHQETQYF. DNA of the CDR3: TGTGCCAGCAGCTCACAGGGGACCCACCAAGAGACCCAGTACTTC.

The rearrangement uses TRBV20-1 and TRBJ1-4; possible D gene TRBD1, 6 bases. This CDR3 contains 11 residues. V was clipped by 5 bases and J by 6 bases, with 7 bases between them. Per the germline V gene, CDR1 is DFQATT and CDR2 is SNEGSKA (reference sequence). For the CDR3, the DNA is TGCAGTGCTGGGGGCTATGAAAAACTGTTTTTT. Amino acids: CSAGGYEKLFF.

The gene calls are TRBV7-6 and TRBJ2-7, with D perhaps TRBD2 (7 bases). CDR1 and CDR2 (germline): SGHVS, FNYEAQ. The CDR3 runs to 16 residues. V was shortened by 0 bases and J by 5 bases, with 17 bases between the two germline ends. CDR3 residues: CASSLAEGLQGHEQYF. CDR3 DNA: TGTGCCAGCAGCTTAGCCGAGGGACTACAGGGCCACGAGCAGTACTTC.

This chain connects TRBV30 to TRBJ1-5, with no clear D. CDR1 and CDR2 (germline): GTSNPN, SVGIG (reference sequence). V was trimmed by 3 bases and J by 1 base, leaving 19 bases between them. The CDR3 loop spans 17 amino acids. This CDR3 is CAWSAVRFGGSNQPQHF. Written as DNA, the CDR3 is TGTGCCTGGAGCGCAGTCCGGTTCGGAGGGAGCAATCAGCCCCAGCATTTT.

The CDR3 loop is CASRGATDTQYF. Here the CDR3 DNA reads TGTGCCAGCCGGGGTGCGACAGATACGCAGTATTTT. The V call is TRBV6-4, the J call TRBJ2-3; a possible D gene is TRBD2 (5 bases). The CDR3 length is 12 residues. V lost 8 bases and J lost 3, with 9 bases in between. Germline V lookup: CDR1 MRHNA, CDR2 SNTAGT.

As regards this clone: Other DNA sequences in this sample translate to the same CDR3. This chain uses TRBV5-1 with TRBJ2-7; D is uncertain. Germline V gene data show CDR1 as SGHRS and CDR2 as YFSETQ. This CDR3 has 14 residues. V was cut by 0 bases and J by 3 bases, with 10 bases left in between. The CDR3 DNA reads TGCGCCAGCAGCTTGGCCTTGAGGAGCTACGAGCAGTACTTC. Protein: CASSLALRSYEQYF.

The V call is TRBV5-3, the J call TRBJ1-5; no firm D call. TRBV5-3 is assigned to the ORF class and has an uncertain function. The CDR3 covers 19 residues. Trimming removed 0 bases at V and 0 bases at J, with 19 bases between. CDR3 coding DNA: TGTGCCAGAAGCTTGGTCGTCAAGTTCCCGAGAAATAGCAATCAGCCCCAGCATTTT. Protein product: CARSLVVKFPRNSNQPQHF.

The rearrangement joins TRBV6-5 to TRBJ2-7; tentatively, D is TRBD2 (7 bases). Germline lookup yields CDR1 MNHEY and CDR2 SVGAGI. The V end was cut by 0 bases, the J end by 3 bases, with 15 bases between. This CDR3 region has 16 residues. CDR3 amino acids: CASSYSGGAGLYEQYF. The CDR3 region has the DNA TGTGCCAGCAGTTACTCGGGGGGGGCCGGCCTCTACGAGCAGTACTTC.

The chain has TRBV6-2 or TRBV6-3 and TRBJ2-3; 7 bases fit TRBD2. CDR3 length: 16 residues. Trimming cost V 2 bases and J 3 bases; bases outside gene matches: 8. Germline values: CDR1 MNHEY, CDR2 SVGEGT. This CDR3 is CASSYLRGVSTDTQYF. Written as DNA, the CDR3 is TGTGCCAGCAGTTACCTACGGGGGGTATCGACAGATACGCAGTATTTT.